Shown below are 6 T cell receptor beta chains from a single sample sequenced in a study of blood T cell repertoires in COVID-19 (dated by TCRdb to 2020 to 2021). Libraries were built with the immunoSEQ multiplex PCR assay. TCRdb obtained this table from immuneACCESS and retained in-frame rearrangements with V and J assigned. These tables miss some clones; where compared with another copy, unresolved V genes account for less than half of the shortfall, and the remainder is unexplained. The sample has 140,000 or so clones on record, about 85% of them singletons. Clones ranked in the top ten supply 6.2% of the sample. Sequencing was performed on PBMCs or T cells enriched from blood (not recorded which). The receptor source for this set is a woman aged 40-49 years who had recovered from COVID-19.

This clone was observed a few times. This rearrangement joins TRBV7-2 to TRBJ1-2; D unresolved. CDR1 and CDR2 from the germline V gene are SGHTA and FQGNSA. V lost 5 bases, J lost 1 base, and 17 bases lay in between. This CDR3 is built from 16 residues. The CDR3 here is CASSPRGGGSNYGYTF. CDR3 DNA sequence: TGTGCCAGCAGCCCTCGGGGAGGAGGGAGTAACTATGGCTACACCTTC.

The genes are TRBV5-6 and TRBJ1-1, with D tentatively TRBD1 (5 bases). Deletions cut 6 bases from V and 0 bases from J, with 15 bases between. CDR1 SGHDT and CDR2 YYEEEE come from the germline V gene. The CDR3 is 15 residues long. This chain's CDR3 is CASMWGDHMNTEAFF. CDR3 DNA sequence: TGTGCCAGCATGTGGGGCGACCACATGAACACTGAAGCTTTCTTT.

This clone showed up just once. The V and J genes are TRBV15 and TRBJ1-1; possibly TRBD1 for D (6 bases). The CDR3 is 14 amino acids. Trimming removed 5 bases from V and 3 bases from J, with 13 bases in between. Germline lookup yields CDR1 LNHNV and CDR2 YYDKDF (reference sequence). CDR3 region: CATSLLDSYTEAFF. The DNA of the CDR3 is TGTGCCACCAGCCTTCTGGACAGCTACACTGAAGCTTTCTTT. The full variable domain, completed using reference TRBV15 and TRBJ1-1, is DAMVIQNPRYQVTQFGKPVTLSCSQTLNHNVMYWYQQKSSQAPKLLFHYYDKDFNNEADTPDNFQSRRPNTSFCFLDIRSPGLGDTAMYLCATSLLDSYTEAFFGQGTRLTVV.

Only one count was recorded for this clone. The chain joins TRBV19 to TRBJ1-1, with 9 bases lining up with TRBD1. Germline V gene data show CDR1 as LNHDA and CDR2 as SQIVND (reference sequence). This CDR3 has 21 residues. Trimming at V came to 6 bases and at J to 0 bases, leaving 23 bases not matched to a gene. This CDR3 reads CASSHQEGHHRGRRMNTEAFF. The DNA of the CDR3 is TGTGCCAGTAGCCACCAAGAGGGGCACCACAGGGGGCGCCGCATGAACACTGAAGCTTTCTTT.

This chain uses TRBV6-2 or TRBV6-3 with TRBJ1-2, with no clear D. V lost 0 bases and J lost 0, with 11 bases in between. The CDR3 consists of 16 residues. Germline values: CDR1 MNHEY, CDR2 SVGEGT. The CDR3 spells CASSYSIWAANYGYTF. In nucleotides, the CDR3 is TGTGCCAGCAGTTACTCGATTTGGGCAGCTAACTATGGCTACACCTTC.

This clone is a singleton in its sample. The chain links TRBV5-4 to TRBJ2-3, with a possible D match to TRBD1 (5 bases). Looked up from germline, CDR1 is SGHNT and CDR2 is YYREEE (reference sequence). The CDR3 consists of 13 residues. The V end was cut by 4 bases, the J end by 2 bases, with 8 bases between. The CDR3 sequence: CASSDSSTDTQYF. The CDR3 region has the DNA TGTGCCAGCAGCGACAGCTCCACAGATACGCAGTATTTT.